Listed here is a single T cell receptor beta chain. This sample was taken from a study of pediatric ulcerative colitis. Germline V gives CDR1 SGHVS, CDR2 FNYEAQ. J gave up 4 bases and V 3 bases, and 2 bases lay outside the gene matches. The CDR3 has 15 residues. Samples were sequenced at Survey level, maximum 500,000 reads. Produced via immunoSEQ multiplex PCR; TCRdb's table is partial and in-frame only. The sample records over 5,000 clones, just under 90% being singletons. This rearrangement joins TRBV7-6 to TRBJ2-3; 12 positions agree with TRBD2. This receptor was identified in a girl between 10 and 17 years old who was a control in a study of pediatric ulcerative colitis. What was sequenced was blood. The CDR3: CASSFLAGGSDTQYF. The CDR3 DNA follows: TGTGCCAGCAGCTTTCTAGCGGGAGGGTCAGATACGCAGTATTTT.